This TCR beta chain is drawn from a study of OX40 agonist ivuxolimab in advanced cancers. The table lists this clone with a count of one. Trimming pared 3 bases from V and 2 bases from J, leaving 10 bases between. Germline CDR1 MNHEY, CDR2 SMNVEV (reference sequence). The CDR3 is 14 amino acids. The protocol was immunoSEQ multiplex PCR, while the TCRdb copy is restricted to in-frame clones and leaves out a portion. The table lists about 80,000 clones, roughly 91% of them singletons. This TCR derives from an adult with an advanced solid tumor such as melanoma, head and neck, liver or kidney cancer. The sequencing here drew on CD4+ or CD8+ T cells sorted from blood, taken in a trial of the OX40 agonist ivuxolimab. V is TRBV27 and J is TRBJ1-1; D remains ambiguous. CDR3 DNA: TGTGCCAGCAGTTTTCGGGCGCGTAACACTGAAGCTTTCTTT. Translating it yields CASSFRARNTEAFF.